This T cell receptor beta chain stems from a study of cytomegalovirus exposure and HLA in healthy donors. The study's findings and limits: Investigators reported 150 to 200 TCR beta chains as tied to cytomegalovirus. In an earlier analysis, productive rearrangement rates for most beta V segments clustered near 87% or 30%. In a later analysis, specific HLA alleles were associated with 15,000 to 20,000 TCR beta sequences at a 0.05 false discovery rate. An analysis that came later showed most CMV-associated TCR beta chains appearing HLA-restricted.

As concerns this clone: Its antigen is not known.

This CDR3 contains 16 residues. Between the trimmed V and J ends, which lost 5 bases and 2 bases, there was a span of 17 bases. Germline assignment: CDR1 LNHDA and CDR2 SQIVND (reference sequence). The PCR ran on 60 Vbeta and 13 Jbeta primers. Clones were sequenced by immunoSEQ multiplex PCR, and TCRdb holds only the in-frame ones, with some missing. The data show about 120,000 clones, with roughly 82% seen just once and 4.2% held by the top ten. The sequencing sample was made of PBMCs. The clonotype was recovered from a male donor in good health and CMV-seropositive. The chain uses TRBV19 and TRBJ2-3, with D possibly matching TRBD1 (6 bases). The CDR3 region is CASSVLQGLATDTQYF. The DNA for the CDR3 is TGTGCCAGTAGTGTTTTACAGGGCCTGGCCACAGATACGCAGTATTTT.